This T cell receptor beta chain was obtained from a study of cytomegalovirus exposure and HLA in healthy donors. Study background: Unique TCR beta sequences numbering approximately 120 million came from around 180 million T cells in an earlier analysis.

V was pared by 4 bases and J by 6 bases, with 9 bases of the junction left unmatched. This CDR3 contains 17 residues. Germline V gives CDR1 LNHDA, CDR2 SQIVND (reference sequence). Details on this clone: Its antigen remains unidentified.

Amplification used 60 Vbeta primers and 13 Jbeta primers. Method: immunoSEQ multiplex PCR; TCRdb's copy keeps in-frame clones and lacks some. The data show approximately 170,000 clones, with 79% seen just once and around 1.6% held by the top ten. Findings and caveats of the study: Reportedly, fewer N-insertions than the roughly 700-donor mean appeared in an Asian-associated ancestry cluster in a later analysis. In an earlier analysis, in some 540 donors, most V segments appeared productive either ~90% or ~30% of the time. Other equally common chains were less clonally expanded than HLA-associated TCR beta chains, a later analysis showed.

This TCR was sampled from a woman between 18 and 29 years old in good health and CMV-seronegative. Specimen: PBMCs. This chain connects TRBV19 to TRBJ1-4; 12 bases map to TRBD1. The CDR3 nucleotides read TGTGCCAGTAGTACGGCCCGGGACAGGGGGCAGGATGAAAAACTGTTTTTT. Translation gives CASSTARDRGQDEKLFF.